The clone carrying this T cell receptor beta chain turned up a few times. Antigen unknown. The junction and the germline gene differ at one end; a read error may be behind it. It was RNA transcripts that yielded the amplified TCR beta CDR3 regions. The TCR CDR3 first-round RT-PCR relied on the HTBI primer set. TCRdb passed the multiplex PCR reads through MiXCR, listing each CDR3 protein once. The table lists about 130,000 distinct CDR3 sequences, around 21% of them singletons, with over 60% in the top ten. This sample is drawn from a study of T cells in Graves' hyperthyroidism and ophthalmopathy. Study results and caveats: Most thyroid clonotypes expanded above 0.001 were also detected in blood.

Lactation, pregnancy, other autoimmune disease or uncontrolled infection led to exclusion of patients. Diagnosis rested on symptoms, serum thyroxine and TRAb, thyroid ultrasound, and orbital computed tomography. The authors obtained PBMCs from 10 ml of fresh peripheral blood. CDR3 length: 15 amino acids. CDR1 DFQATT and CDR2 SNEGSKA come from the germline V gene (reference sequence). The clonotype originates from a woman in her 50s with Graves' hyperthyroidism that later progressed to Graves' ophthalmopathy. Sequenced: blood. J is TRBJ1-5 and V is TRBV20-1; D is ambiguous. The CDR3 region has the DNA TGCAGTGCTAGACCCCTGGCAGATAGCTATCAGCCCCAGCATTTT. Protein product: CSARPLADSYQPQHF.